This TCR beta chain was found in a study of immune evolution from preneoplasia to lung adenocarcinoma. Study details: HLA loss of heterozygosity: 6% to 7.5% AIS, around 16% MIA, around 33% ADC, none AAH. Study outcomes and limitations: T cell clonality was higher in KRAS-mutant than EGFR-mutant or wild-type nodules. Normal lung had highest clonality; later lesions appeared denser, more diverse.

Germline V lookup: CDR1 DFQATT, CDR2 SNEGSKA (reference sequence). The germline V and J ends were trimmed by 0 bases and 4 bases, with 0 bases remaining between them. This CDR3 comprises 10 residues. This clone occurred a few times. The antigen is undetermined. Two lung cancer pathologists independently confirmed each histologic diagnosis. The data were produced by immunoSEQ multiplex PCR, yet TCRdb's version contains in-frame clones alone and is incomplete. The repertoire holds around 13,000 clones, with roughly 80% as singletons. Material: FFPE minimally invasive lung adenocarcinoma tissue. The chain couples TRBV20-1 to TRBJ2-5; D unresolved. This receptor was obtained from a person aged 65 to 85 with lung adenocarcinoma. The CDR3 DNA reads as TGCAGTGCTAGAGAAGAGACCCAGTACTTC. Its protein product is CSAREETQYF.